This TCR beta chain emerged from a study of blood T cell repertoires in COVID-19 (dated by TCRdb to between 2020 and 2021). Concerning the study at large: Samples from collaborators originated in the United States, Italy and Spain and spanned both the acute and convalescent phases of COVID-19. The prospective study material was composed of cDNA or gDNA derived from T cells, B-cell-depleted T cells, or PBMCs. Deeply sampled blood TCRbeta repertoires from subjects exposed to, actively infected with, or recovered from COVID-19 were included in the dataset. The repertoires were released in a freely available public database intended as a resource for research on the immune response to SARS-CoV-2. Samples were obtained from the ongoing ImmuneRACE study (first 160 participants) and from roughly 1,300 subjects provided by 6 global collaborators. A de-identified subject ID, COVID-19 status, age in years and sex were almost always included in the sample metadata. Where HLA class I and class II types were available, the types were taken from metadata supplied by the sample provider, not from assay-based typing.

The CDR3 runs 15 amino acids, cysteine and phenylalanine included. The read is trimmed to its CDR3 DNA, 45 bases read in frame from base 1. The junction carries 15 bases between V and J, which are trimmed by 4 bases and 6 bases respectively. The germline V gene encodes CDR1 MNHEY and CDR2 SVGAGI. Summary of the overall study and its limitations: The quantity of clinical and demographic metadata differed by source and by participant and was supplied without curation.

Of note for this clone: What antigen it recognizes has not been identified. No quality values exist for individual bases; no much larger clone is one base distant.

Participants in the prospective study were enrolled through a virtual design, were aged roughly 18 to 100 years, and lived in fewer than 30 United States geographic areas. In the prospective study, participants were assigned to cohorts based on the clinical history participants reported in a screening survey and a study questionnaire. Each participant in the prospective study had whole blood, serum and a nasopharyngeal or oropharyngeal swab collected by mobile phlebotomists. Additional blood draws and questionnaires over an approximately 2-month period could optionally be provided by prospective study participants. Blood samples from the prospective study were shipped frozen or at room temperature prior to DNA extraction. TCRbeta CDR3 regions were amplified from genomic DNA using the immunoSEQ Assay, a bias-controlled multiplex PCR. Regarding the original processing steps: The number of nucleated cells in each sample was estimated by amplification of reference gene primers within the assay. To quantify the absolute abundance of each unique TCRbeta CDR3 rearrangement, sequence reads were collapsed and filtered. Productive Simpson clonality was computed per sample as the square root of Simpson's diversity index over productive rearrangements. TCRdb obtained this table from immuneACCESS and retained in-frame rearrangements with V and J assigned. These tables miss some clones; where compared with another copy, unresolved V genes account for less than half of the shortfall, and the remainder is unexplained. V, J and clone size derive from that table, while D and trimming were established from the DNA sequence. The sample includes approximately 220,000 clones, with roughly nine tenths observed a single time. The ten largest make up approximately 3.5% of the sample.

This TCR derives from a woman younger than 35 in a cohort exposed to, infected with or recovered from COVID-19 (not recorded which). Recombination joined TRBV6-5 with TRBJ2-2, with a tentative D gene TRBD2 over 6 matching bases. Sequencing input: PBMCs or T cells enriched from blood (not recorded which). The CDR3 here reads CASSSRDFSAGELFF. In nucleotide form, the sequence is TGTGCCAGCAGTTCCCGGGACTTCAGTGCCGGGGAGCTGTTTTTT.